This T cell receptor (beta chain) was identified during a study of early T cells in non-severe SARS-CoV-2 infection. Study overall: Chains were unpaired, as sequencing was done on bulk RNA from unsorted whole blood.

Many counts were recorded for this clonotype. Its antigen is undetermined. Researchers attached unique molecular identifiers to individual cDNA molecules. TCRdb reanalysed the 5' RACE reads using MiXCR and keeps one entry per CDR3 protein. The data contain some 40,000 distinct CDR3 sequences, 5.3% of them singletons. Study-level points and caveats: Matching with VDJdb favored anti-spike CD8 responses (missing private and CD4 specificities).

Trimming removed 3 bases at V and 6 bases at J, with 5 bases between. The CDR3 length is 11 residues. Germline V lookup: CDR1 MDHEN, CDR2 SYDVKM. This TCR was recovered from an adult who was a healthcare worker with PCR-confirmed SARS-CoV-2 infection or an uninfected control (not recorded which). The material sequenced was whole blood. The gene calls are TRBV28 and TRBJ2-5; D unclear. The CDR3 nucleotides read TGTGCCAGCAGTTTTTCCCAGACCCAGTACTTC. This translates into CASSFSQTQYF.